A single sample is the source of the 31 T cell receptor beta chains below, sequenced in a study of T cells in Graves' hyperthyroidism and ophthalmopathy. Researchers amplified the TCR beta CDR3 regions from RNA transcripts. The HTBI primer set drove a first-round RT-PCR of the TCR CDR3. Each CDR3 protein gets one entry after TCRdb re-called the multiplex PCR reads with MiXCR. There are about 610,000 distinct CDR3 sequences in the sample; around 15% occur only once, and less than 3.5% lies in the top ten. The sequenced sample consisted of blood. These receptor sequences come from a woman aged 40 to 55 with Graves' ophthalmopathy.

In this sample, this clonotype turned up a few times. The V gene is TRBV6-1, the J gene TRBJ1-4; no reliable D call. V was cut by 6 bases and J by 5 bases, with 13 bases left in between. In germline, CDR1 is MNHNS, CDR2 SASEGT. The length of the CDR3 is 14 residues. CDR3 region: CASRRWLLNEKLFF. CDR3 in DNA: TGTGCCAGCAGGCGGTGGTTGCTGAATGAAAAACTGTTTTTT.

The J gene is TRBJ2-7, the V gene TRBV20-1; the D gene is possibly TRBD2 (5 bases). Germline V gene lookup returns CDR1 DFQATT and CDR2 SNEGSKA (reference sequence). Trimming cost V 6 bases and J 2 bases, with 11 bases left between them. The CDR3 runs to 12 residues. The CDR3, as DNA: TGCAGTGCCAAGGACTTAACCTACGAGCAGTACTTC. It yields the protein CSAKDLTYEQYF.

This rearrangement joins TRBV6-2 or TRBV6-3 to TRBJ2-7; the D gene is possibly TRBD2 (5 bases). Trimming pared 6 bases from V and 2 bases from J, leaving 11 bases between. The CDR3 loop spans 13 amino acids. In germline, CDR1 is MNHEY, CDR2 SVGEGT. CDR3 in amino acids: CASSLRAAYEQYF. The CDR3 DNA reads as TGTGCCAGCAGCTTGAGGGCTGCCTACGAGCAGTACTTC.

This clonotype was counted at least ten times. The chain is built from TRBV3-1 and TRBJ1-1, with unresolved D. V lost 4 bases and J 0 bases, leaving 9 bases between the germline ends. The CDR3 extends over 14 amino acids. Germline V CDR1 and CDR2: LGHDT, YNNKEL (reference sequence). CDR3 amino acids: CASSRSLLNTEAFF. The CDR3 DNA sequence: TGTGCCAGCAGCCGGAGTCTGCTGAACACTGAAGCTTTCTTT. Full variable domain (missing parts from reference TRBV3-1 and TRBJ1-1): DTAVSQTPKYLVTQMGNDKSIKCEQNLGHDTMYWYKQDSKKFLKIMFSYNNKELIINETVPNRFSPKSPDKAHLNLHINSLELGDSAVYFCASSRSLLNTEAFFGQGTRLTVV.

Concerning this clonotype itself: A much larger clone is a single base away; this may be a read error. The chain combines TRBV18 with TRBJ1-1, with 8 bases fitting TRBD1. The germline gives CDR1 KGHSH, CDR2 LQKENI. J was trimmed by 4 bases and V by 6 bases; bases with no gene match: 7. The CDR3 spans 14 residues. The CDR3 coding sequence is TGTGCCAGCTCGACAGGGGCTTCGATCACTGAAGCTTTCTTT. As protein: CASSTGASITEAFF.

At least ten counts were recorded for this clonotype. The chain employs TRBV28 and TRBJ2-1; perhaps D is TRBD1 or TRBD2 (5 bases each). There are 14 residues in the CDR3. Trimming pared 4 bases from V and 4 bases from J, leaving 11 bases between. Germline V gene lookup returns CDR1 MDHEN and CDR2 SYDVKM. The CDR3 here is CASSSRDGYNEQFF. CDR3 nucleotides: TGTGCCAGCAGTTCCCGGGACGGATACAATGAGCAGTTCTTC.

Written as DNA, the CDR3 is TGTGCCAGCAGCCGACCGACAGGGGGCTGGTTAGCGGGGGAGCTGTTTTTT. Protein sequence: CASSRPTGGWLAGELFF. This chain connects TRBV28 to TRBJ2-2, with 10 bases that match TRBD1. Germline values: CDR1 MDHEN, CDR2 SYDVKM. The length of the CDR3 is 17 residues. V was clipped by 6 bases and J by 8 bases; unmatched bases: 15.

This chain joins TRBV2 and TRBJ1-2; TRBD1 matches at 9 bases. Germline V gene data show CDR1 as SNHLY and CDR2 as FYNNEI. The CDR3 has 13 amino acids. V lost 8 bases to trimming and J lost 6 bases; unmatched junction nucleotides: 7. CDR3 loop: CASGGTGLNGYTF. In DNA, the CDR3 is TGTGCCAGCGGAGGGACAGGGCTTAATGGCTACACCTTC.

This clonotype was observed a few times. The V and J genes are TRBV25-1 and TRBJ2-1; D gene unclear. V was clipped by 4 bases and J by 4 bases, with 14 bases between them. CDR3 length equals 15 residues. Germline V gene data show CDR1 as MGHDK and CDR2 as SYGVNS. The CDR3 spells CASSGSQSLYNEQFF. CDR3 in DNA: TGTGCCAGCAGTGGGTCGCAGAGTCTTTACAATGAGCAGTTCTTC.

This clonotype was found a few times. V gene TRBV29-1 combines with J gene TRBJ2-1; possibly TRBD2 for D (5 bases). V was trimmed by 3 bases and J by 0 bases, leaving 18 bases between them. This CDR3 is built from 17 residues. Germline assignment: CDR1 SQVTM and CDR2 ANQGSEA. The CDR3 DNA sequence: TGCAGCGTTGACCGACCTCAAATAGGGAGCTCCTACAATGAGCAGTTCTTC. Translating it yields CSVDRPQIGSSYNEQFF.

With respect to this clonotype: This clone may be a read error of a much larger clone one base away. The CDR3: CASSKLTYEQYF. The CDR3 nucleotides are TGTGCCAGCAGCAAGTTAACCTACGAGCAGTACTTC. The chain carries TRBV2 and TRBJ2-7, with D unclear. Between the trimmed V and J ends, which lost 6 bases and 2 bases, there was a span of 8 bases. Germline CDR1 and CDR2: SNHLY and FYNNEI. This CDR3 is 12 amino acids long.

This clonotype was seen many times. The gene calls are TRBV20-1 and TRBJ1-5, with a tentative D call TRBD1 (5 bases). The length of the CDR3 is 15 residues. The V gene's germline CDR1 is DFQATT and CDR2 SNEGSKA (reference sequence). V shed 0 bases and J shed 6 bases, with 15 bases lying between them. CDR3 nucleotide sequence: TGCAGTGCTAGAGAGGCAGGGCAGGAGGCTCAGCCCCAGCATTTT. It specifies CSAREAGQEAQPQHF.

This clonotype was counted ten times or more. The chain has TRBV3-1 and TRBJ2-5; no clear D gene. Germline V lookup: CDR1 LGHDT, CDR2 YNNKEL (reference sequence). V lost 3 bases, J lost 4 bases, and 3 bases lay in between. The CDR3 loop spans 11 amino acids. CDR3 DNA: TGTGCCAGCAGCCATCTAGAGACCCAGTACTTC. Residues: CASSHLETQYF.

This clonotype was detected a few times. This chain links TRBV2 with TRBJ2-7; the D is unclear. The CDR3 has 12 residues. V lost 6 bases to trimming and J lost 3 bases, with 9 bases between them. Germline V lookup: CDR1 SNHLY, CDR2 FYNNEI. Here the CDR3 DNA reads TGTGCCAGCAGGATCCTAGGCTACGAGCAGTACTTC. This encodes CASRILGYEQYF. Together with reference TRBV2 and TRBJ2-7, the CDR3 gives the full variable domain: EPEVTQTPSHQVTQMGQEVILRCVPISNHLYFYWYRQILGQKVEFLVSFYNNEISEKSEIFDDQFSVERPDGSNFTLKIRSTKLEDSAMYFCASRILGYEQYFGPGTRLTVT.

The CDR3 DNA reads as TGTGCCAGCACTAAGGTCATGAACACTGAAGCTTTCTTT. Translating gives CASTKVMNTEAFF. The chain employs TRBV6-1 and TRBJ1-1; D remains unclear. This CDR3 region has 13 residues. Looked up from germline, CDR1 is MNHNS and CDR2 is SASEGT. Trimming removed 7 bases at V and 0 bases at J, with 9 bases between.

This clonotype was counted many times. The CDR3: CASSLRSGYTQYF. CDR3 DNA: TGTGCCAGCAGTTTACGGTCCGGTTATACGCAGTATTTT. The V and J genes are TRBV27 and TRBJ2-3; no clear D gene. CDR1 MNHEY and CDR2 SMNVEV come from the germline V gene (reference sequence). V was trimmed by 2 bases and J by 7 bases, leaving 10 bases between them. The CDR3 contains 13 residues.

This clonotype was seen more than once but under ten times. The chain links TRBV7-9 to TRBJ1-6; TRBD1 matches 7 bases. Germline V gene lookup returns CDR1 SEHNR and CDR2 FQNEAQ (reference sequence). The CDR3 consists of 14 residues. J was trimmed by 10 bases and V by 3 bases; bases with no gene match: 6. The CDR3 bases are TGTGCCAGCAGCTTTAGACAGGGAGAATCACCCCTCCACTTT. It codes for CASSFRQGESPLHF. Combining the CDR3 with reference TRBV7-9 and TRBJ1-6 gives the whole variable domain DTGVSQNPRHKITKRGQNVTFRCDPISEHNRLYWYRQTLGQGPEFLTYFQNEAQLEKSRLLSDRFSAERPKGSFSTLEIQRTEQGDSAMYLCASSFRQGESPLHFGNGTRLTVT.

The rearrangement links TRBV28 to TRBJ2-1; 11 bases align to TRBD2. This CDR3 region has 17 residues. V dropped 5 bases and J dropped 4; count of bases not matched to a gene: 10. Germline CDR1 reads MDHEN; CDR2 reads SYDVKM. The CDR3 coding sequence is TGTGCCAGCAGTAGGGGGACTAGCGGCCTATGGTACAATGAGCAGTTCTTC. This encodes CASSRGTSGLWYNEQFF.

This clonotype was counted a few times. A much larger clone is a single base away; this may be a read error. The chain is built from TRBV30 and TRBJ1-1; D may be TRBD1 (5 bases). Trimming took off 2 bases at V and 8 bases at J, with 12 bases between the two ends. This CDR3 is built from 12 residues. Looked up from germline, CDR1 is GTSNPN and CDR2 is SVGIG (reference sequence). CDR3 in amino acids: CAWSYGGLEAFF. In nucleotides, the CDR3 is TGTGCCTGGAGTTACGGGGGTCTGGAAGCTTTCTTT.

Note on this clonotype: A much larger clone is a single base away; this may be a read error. The CDR3 is CASKRSPGGGHEQHF. The CDR3 nucleotides are TGTGCCAGCAAGAGGAGTCCAGGGGGCGGCCACGAGCAGCACTTC. The chain employs TRBV6-1 and TRBJ2-7, with 8 bases fitting TRBD1. CDR3 size: 15 residues. CDR1 is MNHNS and CDR2 is SASEGT in the germline V gene.

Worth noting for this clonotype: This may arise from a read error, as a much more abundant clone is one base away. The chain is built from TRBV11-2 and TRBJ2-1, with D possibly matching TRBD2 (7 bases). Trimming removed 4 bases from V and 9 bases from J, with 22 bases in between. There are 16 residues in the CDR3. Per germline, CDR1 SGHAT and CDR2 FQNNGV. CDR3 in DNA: TGTGCCAGCAGCTCTCGGGGGGACAAGGGGTTTAGTGAGCAGTTCTTC. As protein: CASSSRGDKGFSEQFF.

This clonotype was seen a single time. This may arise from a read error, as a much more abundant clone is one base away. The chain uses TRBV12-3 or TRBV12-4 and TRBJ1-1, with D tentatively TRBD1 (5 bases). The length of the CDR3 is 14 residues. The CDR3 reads CTSSLEGRVTEAFF. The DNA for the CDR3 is TGTACCAGCAGTTTAGAGGGGAGAGTTACTGAAGCTTTCTTT.

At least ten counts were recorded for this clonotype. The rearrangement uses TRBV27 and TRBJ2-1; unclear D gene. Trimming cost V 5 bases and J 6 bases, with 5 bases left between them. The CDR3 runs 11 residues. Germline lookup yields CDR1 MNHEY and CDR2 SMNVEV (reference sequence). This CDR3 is CASSRFNEQFF. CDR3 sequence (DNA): TGTGCCAGCAGTCGGTTCAATGAGCAGTTCTTC.

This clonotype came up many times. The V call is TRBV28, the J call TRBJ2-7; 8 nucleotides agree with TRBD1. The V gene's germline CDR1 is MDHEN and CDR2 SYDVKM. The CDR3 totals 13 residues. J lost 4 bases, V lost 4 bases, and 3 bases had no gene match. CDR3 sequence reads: CASSSGGEYEQYF. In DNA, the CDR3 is TGTGCCAGCAGTTCAGGGGGCGAATACGAGCAGTACTTC.

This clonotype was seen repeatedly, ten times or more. The CDR3 reads CASSKSQGFGYTF. The CDR3 nucleotides read TGTGCCAGCAGCAAGTCCCAGGGTTTTGGCTACACCTTC. The chain carries TRBV11-3 and TRBJ1-2; possibly TRBD1 for D (5 bases). CDR1 and CDR2 (germline): SGHNT, YENEEA. CDR3 size: 13 residues. V dropped 5 bases and J dropped 7 bases, with 14 bases sitting between them.

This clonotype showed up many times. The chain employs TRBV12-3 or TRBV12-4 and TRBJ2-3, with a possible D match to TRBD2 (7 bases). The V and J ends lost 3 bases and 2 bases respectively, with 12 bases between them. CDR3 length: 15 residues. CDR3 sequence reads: CASSFRGGYTDTQYF. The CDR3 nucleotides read TGTGCCAGCAGTTTTCGCGGGGGCTACACAGATACGCAGTATTTT.

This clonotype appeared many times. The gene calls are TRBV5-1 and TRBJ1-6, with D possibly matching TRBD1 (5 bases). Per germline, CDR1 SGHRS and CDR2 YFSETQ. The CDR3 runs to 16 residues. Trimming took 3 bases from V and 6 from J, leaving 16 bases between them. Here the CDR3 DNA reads TGCGCCAGCAGCTGGGACCTTTTGAGTAGTAATTCACCCCTCCACTTT. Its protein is CASSWDLLSSNSPLHF.

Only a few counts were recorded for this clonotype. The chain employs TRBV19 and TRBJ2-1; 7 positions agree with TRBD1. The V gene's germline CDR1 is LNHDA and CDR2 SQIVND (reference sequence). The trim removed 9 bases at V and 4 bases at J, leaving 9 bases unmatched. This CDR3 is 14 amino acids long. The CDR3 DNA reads TGTGCCAGAACCCACGGGACAGTATACAATGAGCAGTTCTTC. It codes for CARTHGTVYNEQFF.

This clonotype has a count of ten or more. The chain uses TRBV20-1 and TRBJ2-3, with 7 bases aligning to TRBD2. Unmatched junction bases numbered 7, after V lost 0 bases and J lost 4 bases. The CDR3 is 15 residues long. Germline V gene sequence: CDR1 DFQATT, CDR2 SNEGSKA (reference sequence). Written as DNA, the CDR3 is TGCAGTGCTAGAGATCCCAGCGGGGTCGCAGATACGCAGTATTTT. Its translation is CSARDPSGVADTQYF.

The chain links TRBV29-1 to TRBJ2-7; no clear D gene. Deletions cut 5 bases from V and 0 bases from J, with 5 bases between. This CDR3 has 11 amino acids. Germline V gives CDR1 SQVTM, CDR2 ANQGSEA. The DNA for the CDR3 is TGCAGCGTTAAGGGCTCCTACGAGCAGTACTTC. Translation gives CSVKGSYEQYF.

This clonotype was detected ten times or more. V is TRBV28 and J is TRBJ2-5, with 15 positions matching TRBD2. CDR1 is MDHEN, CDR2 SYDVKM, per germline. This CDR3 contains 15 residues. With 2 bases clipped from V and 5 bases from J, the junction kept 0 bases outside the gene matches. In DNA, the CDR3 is TGTGCCAGCAGTTTAGGGACTAGCGGGAGGGAGACCCAGTACTTC. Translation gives CASSLGTSGRETQYF.